The clone carrying this T cell receptor (beta chain) was detected only a few times. What it binds is not known. This sample also contains other DNA sequences that code for the same CDR3. PCR amplification relied on 60 Vbeta primers (plus 13 Jbeta primers). Profiled with immunoSEQ multiplex PCR; TCRdb holds only in-frame clones, not every one. The sample records approximately 170,000 clones, about four fifths being singletons. CDR3 length equals 14 residues. The germline CDR1 and CDR2 sequences are LGHNA and YSLEER. The germline V and J ends were trimmed by 0 bases and 7 bases, with 12 bases remaining between them. Among the donors, all were healthy bone marrow donors. This record comes from a study of cytomegalovirus exposure and HLA in healthy donors. General study results and limits: A later analysis linked a missense DCLRE1C variant to TCR beta V- and J-gene trimming. In most subjects, TCR beta sequences reportedly gave accurate predictions of HLA-A and HLA-B alleles.

Material: PBMCs. The receptor was derived from a man between 50 and 59 years old in good health and CMV-seropositive. The chain couples TRBV4-3 to TRBJ1-2, with D perhaps matching TRBD1 (6 bases). Written as DNA, the CDR3 is TGCGCCAGCAGCCAAGACAGGGGTATCTCTGGCTACACCTTC. Protein product: CASSQDRGISGYTF.